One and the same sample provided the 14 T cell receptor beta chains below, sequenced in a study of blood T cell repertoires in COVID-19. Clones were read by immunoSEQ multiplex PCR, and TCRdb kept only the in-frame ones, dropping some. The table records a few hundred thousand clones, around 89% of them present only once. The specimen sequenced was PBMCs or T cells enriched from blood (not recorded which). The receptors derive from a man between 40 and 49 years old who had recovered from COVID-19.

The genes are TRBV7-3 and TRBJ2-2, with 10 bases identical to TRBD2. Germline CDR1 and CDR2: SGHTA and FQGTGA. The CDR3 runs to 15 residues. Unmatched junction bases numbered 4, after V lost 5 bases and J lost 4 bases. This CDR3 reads CASSLSSGSTGELFF. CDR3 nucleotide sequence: TGTGCCAGCAGCCTCTCTAGCGGGAGCACCGGGGAGCTGTTTTTT.

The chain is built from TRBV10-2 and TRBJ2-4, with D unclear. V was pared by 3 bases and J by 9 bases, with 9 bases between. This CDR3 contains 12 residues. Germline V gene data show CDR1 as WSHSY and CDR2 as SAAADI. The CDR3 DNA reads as TGCGCCAGCAGTGACTCACCAGGCATTCAGTACTTC. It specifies CASSDSPGIQYF.

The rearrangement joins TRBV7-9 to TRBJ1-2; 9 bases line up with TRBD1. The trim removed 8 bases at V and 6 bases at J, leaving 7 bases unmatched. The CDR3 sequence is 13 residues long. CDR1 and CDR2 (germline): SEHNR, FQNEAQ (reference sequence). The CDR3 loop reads CASPRGDRDGYTF. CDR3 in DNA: TGTGCCAGCCCTAGGGGGGACAGGGATGGCTACACCTTC.

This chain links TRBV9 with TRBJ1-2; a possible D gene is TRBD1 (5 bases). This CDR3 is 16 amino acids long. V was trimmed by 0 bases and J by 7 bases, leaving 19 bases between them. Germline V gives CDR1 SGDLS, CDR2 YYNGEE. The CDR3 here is CASSVAPGLSTAGYTF. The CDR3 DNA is TGTGCCAGCAGCGTAGCTCCAGGGTTGAGTACCGCTGGCTACACCTTC.

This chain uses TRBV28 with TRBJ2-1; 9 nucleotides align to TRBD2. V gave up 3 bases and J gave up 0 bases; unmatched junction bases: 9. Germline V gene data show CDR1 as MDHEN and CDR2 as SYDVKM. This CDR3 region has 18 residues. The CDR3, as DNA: TGTGCCAGCAGTTTCCCCCACCTAGCGGGGTTCTCCTACAATGAGCAGTTCTTC. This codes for CASSFPHLAGFSYNEQFF. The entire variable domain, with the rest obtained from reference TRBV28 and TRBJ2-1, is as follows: DVKVTQSSRYLVKRTGEKVFLECVQDMDHENMFWYRQDPGLGLRLIYFSYDVKMKEKGDIPEGYSVSREKKERFSLILESASTNQTSMYLCASSFPHLAGFSYNEQFFGPGTRLTVL.

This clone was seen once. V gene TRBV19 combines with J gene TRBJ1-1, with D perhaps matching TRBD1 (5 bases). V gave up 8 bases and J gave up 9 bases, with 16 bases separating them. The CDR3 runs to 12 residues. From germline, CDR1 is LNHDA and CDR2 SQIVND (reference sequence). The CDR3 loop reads CASGIDPDKAFF. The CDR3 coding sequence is TGTGCCAGTGGGATCGACCCGGACAAAGCTTTCTTT.

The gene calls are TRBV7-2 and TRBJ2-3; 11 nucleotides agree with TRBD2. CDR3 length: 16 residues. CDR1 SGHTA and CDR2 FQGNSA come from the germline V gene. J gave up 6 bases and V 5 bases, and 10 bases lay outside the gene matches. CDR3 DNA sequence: TGTGCCAGCAGCCTAACCGGGACTAGCGGTTGGGATACGCAGTATTTT. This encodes CASSLTGTSGWDTQYF.

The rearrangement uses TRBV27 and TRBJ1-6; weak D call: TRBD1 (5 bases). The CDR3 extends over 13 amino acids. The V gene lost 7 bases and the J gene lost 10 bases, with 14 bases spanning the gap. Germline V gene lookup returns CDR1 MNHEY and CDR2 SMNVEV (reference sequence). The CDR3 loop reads CASMSQGGSPLHF. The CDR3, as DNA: TGTGCCAGCATGAGCCAGGGCGGCTCACCCCTCCACTTT.

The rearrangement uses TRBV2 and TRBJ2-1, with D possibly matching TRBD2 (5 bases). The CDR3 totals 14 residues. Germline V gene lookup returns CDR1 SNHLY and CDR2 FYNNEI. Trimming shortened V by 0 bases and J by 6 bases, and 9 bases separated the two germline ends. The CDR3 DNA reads TGTGCCAGCAGTGAAGCGGTGGACTCCAATGAGCAGTTCTTC. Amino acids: CASSEAVDSNEQFF.

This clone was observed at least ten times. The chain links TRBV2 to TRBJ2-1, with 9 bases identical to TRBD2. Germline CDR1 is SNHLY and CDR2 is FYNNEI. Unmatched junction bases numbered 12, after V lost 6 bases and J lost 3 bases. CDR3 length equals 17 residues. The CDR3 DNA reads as TGTGCCAGCAGATTCCGGTTAGCGGGAGAAAACTACAATGAGCAGTTCTTC. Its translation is CASRFRLAGENYNEQFF.

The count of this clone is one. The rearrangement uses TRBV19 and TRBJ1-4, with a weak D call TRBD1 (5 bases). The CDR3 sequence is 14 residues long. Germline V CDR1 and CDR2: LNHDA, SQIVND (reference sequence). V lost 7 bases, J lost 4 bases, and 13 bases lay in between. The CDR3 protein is CASTLAGVNEKLFF. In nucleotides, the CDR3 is TGTGCCAGTACCCTGGCGGGGGTTAATGAAAAACTGTTTTTT.

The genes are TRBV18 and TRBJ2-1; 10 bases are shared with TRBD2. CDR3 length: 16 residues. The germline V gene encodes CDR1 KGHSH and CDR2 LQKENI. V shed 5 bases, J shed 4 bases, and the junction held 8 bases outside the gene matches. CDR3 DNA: TGTGCCAGCTCATTCCCGGAGCGGGGGGGATACAATGAGCAGTTCTTC. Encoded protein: CASSFPERGGYNEQFF.

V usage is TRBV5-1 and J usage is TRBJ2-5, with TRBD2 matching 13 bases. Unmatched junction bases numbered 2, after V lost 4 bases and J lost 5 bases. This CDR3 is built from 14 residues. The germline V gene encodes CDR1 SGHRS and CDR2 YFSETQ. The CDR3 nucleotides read TGCGCCAGCAGCCCGGGACTAGCGGGGGAGACCCAGTACTTC. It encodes CASSPGLAGETQYF.

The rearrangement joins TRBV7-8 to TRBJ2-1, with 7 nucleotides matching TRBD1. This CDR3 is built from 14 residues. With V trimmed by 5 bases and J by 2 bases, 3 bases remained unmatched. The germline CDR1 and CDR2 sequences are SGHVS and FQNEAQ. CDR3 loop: CASSPGTAYNEQFF. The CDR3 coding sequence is TGTGCCAGCAGCCCAGGGACAGCCTACAATGAGCAGTTCTTC. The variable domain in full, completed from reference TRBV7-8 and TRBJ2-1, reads GAGVSQSPRYKVAKRGQDVALRCDPISGHVSLFWYQQALGQGPEFLTYFQNEAQLDKSGLPSDRFFAERPEGSVSTLKIQRTQQEDSAVYLCASSPGTAYNEQFFGPGTRLTVL.